Sequencing of this T cell receptor beta chain was carried out in a study of cytomegalovirus exposure and HLA in healthy donors. Study background: There were about 85 million unique TCRs (from HLA-typed donors) in an early data release.

Study results and caveats: CMV serostatus was the sole immune exposure information available. Later analysis demonstrated an association between a missense DCLRE1C variant and TCR beta V- and J-gene trimming.

V lost 0 bases and J lost 5; bases outside the gene matches: 6. From germline, CDR1 is SGHAT and CDR2 FQNNGV. This CDR3 spans 17 amino acids. Of note for this clone: The antigen is unknown.

60 Vbeta and 13 Jbeta primers were used in PCR. Profiling relied on immunoSEQ multiplex PCR, and the TCRdb table lists in-frame clones only, not all of them. The sample lists around 130,000 clones, around 85% seen once, with approximately 1.7% in the top ten. Sample: PBMCs. The rearrangement links TRBV11-2 to TRBJ2-5; 13 bases agree with TRBD2. This receptor was taken from a boy younger than 18 in good health and CMV-seronegative. The CDR3 DNA is TGTGCCAGCAGCTTAGAACTAGCGGGGGGGCCGGGCGAGACCCAGTACTTC. Translating gives CASSLELAGGPGETQYF.